The T cell receptor beta chain described here comes from a study of blood T cell repertoires in COVID-19. TCRdb's copy holds only in-frame clones and misses some; the assay was immunoSEQ multiplex PCR. Found here are 150,000 or so clones, roughly 87% of them singletons; the top ten hold 1% to 1.5%. The germline V gene encodes CDR1 LNHNV and CDR2 YYDKDF (reference sequence). J was trimmed by 2 bases and V by 0 bases; bases with no gene match: 12. This CDR3 comprises 19 residues. The chain carries TRBV15 and TRBJ2-3; 9 bases line up with TRBD2. This receptor was identified in a human donor with acute COVID-19. The donor label of this sample is uncertain. Sequenced sample: PBMCs or T cells enriched from blood (not recorded which). The CDR3 protein is CATSRDLMISGGVTDTQYF. The CDR3 nucleotides read TGTGCCACCAGCAGAGATTTAATGATTAGCGGGGGTGTCACAGATACGCAGTATTTT.